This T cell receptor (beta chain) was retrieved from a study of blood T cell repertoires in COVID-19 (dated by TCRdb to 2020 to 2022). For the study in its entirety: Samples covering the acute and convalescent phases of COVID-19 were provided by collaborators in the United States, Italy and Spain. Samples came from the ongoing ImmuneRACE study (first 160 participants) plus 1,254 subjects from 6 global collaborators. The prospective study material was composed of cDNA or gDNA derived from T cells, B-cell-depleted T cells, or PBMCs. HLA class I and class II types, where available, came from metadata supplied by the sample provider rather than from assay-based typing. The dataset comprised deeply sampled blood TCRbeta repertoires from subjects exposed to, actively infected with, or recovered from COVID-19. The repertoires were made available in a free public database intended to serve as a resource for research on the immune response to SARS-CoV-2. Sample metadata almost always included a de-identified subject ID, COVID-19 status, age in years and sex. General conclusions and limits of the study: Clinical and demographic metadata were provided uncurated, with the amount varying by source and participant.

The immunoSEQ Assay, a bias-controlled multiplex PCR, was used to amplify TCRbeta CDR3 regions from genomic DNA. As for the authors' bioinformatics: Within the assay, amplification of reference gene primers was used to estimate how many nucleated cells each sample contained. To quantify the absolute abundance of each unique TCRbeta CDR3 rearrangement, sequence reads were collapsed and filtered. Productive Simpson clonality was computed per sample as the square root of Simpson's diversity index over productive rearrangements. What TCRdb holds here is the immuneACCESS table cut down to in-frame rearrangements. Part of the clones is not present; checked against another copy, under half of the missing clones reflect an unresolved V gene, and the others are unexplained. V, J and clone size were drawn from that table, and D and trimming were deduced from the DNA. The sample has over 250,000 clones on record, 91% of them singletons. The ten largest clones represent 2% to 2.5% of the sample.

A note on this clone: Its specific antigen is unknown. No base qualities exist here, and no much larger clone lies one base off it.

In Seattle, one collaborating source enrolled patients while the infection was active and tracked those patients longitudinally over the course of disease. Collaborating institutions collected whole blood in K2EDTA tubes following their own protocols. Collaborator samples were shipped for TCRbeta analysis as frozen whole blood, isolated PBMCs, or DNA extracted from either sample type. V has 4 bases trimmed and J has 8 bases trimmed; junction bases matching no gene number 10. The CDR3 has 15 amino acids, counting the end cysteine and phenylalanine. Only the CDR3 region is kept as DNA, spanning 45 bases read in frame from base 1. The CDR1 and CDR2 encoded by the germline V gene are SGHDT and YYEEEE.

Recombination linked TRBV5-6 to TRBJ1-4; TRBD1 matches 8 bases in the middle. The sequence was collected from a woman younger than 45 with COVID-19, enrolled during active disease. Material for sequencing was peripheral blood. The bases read TGTGCCAGCAGCGCCGGACAGGGAGTTGGCGAAAAACTGTTTTTT. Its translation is CASSAGQGVGEKLFF.